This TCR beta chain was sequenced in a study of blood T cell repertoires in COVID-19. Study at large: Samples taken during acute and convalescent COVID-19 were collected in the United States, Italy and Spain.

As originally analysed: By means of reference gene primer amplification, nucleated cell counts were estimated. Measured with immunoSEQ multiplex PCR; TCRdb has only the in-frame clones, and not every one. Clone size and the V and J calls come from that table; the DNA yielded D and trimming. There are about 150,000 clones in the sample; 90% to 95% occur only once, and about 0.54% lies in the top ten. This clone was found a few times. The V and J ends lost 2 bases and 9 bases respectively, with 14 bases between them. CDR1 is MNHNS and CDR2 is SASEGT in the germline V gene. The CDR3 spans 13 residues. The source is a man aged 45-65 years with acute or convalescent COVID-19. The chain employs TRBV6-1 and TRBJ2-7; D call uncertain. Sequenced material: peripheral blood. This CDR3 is CASSEIQSNVQYF. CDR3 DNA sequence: TGTGCCAGCAGTGAAATACAGTCTAACGTGCAGTACTTC.